The T cell receptor beta chain described here comes from a study of T cells in Graves' hyperthyroidism and ophthalmopathy. This CDR3 has 15 residues. The V gene lost 0 bases and the J gene lost 4 bases, with 12 bases spanning the gap. The germline V gene encodes CDR1 LNHNV and CDR2 YYDKDF (reference sequence). A roughly 10 ml volume of fresh peripheral blood provided the PBMCs. This clonotype was found a few times. The antigen is undetermined. RNA transcripts gave rise to amplified TCR beta CDR3 regions. The HTBI primer set served for first-round RT-PCR of the TCR CDR3. Using its own MiXCR run on the multiplex PCR reads, TCRdb lists one record per CDR3 protein. The sample lists a few hundred thousand distinct CDR3 sequences; approximately 18% were seen once. Overall study findings and caveats: Most thyroid clonotypes expanded above 0.001 appeared in blood too.

The source is a woman between 50 and 59 years old with Graves' hyperthyroidism. Sequenced material: blood. V is TRBV15 and J is TRBJ1-2; possibly TRBD1 for D (5 bases). DNA of the CDR3: TGTGCCACCAGCAGAGATCGTTCCGGGGCCTATGGCTACACCTTC. Translated: CATSRDRSGAYGYTF.